This T cell receptor beta chain was obtained from a study of early T cells in non-severe SARS-CoV-2 infection. Study-level background: Sequencing of bulk RNA from unsorted whole blood was done, without chain pairing.

Study-level findings and limits: CD4 and private specificities were missed by VDJdb matching, which favored anti-spike CD8 responses.

The V gene end was trimmed by 5 bases and the J gene end by 5 bases; junction bases not matched to a gene: 12. The CDR3 runs 16 residues. This clonotype was seen ten or more times. The antigen is undetermined. Unique molecular identifiers tagged individual cDNA molecules. A single record per CDR3 protein comes from TCRdb applying MiXCR to the 5' RACE reads. The sample lists approximately 83,000 distinct CDR3 sequences; 11% to 15% were seen once. The chain recombines TRBV12-3 or TRBV12-4 with TRBJ2-5; TRBD1 matches at 9 bases. The sequenced sample consisted of whole blood. The clonotype originates from an adult who was a healthcare worker with PCR-confirmed SARS-CoV-2 infection or an uninfected control (not recorded which). CDR3 nucleotide sequence: TGTGCCAGCAGTCCCCTTTGGACAGGGGATACGGAGACCCAGTACTTC. It codes for CASSPLWTGDTETQYF.